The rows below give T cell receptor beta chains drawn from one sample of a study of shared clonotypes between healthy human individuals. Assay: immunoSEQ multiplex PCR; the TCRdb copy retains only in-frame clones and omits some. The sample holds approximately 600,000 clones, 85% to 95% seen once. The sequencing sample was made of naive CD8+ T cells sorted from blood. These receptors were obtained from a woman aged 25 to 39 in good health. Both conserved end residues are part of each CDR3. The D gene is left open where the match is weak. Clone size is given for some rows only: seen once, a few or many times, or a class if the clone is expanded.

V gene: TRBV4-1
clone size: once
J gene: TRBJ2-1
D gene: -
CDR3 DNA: TGCGCCAGCAGCCAAGAAGGCGGCTCCTACAATGAGCAGTTCTTC
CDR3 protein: CASSQEGGSYNEQFF

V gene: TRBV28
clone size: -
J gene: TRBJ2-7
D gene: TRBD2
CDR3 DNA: TGTGCCAGCAGGCCGAGAGCGGGATGGGATTACGAGCAGTACTTC
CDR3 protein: CASRPRAGWDYEQYF

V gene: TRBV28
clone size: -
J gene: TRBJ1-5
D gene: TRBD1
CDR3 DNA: TGTGCCATCACCGGGACAGGGCTTAATCAGCCCCAGCATTTT
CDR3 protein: CAITGTGLNQPQHF

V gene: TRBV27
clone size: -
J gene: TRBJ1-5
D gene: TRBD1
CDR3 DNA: TGTGCCAGCAGTTTAGGGGGACAGGGCCTAAGCAATCAGCCCCAGCATTTT
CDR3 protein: CASSLGGQGLSNQPQHF

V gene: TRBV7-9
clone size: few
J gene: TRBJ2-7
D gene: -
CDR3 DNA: TGTGCCACCCGACTGGGGGAGGTCACCCACGAGCAGTACTTC
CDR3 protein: CATRLGEVTHEQYF

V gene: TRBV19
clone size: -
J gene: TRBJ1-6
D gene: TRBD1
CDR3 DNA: TGTGCCAGTAGTATTCTGACAGGGGTCGATTCACCCCTCCACTTT
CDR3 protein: CASSILTGVDSPLHF

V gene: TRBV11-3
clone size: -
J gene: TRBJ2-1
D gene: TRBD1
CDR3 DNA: TGTGCCAGCAGATCAGGGGGCGGTGAGCAGTTCTTC
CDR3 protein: CASRSGGGEQFF

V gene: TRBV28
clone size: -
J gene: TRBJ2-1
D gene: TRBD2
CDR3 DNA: TGTGCCAGCAGGAGGACTAGCGGGAAGAATGAGCAGTTCTTC
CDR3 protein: CASRRTSGKNEQFF

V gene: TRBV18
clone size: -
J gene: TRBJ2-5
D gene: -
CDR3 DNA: TGTGCCAGCTCACCAGGGACGAAAGTAGAGACCCAGTACTTC
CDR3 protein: CASSPGTKVETQYF

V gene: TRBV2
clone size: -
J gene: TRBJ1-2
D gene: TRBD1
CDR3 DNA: TGTGCCAGCAGAGACCAGGGGGCGTCGGGCGGCTACACCTTC
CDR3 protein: CASRDQGASGGYTF

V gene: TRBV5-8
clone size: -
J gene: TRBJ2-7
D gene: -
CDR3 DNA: TGTGCCAGCAGCCGCCGGAGCGCCCGATCTCACTACGAGCAGTACTTC
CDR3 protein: CASSRRSARSHYEQYF

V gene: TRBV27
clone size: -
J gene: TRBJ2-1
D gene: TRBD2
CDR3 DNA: TGTGCCAGCAGCTTGACGACTCGGGGGAGGGCCATGAATGAGCAGTTCTTC
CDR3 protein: CASSLTTRGRAMNEQFF

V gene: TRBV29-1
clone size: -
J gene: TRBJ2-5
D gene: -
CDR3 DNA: TGCAGCGTCGAGGCGCTGGGGACCCAGTACTTC
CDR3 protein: CSVEALGTQYF

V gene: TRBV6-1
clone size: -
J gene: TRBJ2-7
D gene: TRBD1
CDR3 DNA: TGTGCCAGCAGTGCGGGGGACAGGGGAACCTACGAGCAGTACTTC
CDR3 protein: CASSAGDRGTYEQYF

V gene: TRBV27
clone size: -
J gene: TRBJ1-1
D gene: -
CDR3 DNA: TGTGCCAGCAGTGCCTCCGCAGGGGAAACATACACTGAAGCTTTCTTT
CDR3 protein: CASSASAGETYTEAFF

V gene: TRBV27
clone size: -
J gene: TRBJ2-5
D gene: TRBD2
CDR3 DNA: TGTGCCAGCAGTTTAATGGCGGGAGTACAAGAGACCCAGTACTTC
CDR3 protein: CASSLMAGVQETQYF

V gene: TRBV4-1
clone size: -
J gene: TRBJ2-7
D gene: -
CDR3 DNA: TGCGCCAGCAGCCAAGTCGGACGGGCCTACGAGCAGTACTTC
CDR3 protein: CASSQVGRAYEQYF

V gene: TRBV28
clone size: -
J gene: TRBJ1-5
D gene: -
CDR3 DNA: TGTGCCAGCAGTCCCCTCGGCCGTCAGCCCCAGCATTTT
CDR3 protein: CASSPLGRQPQHF

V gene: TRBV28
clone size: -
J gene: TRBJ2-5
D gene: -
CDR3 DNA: TGTGCCAGCAGTCCCGACCCCGGGCGGGAGACCCAGTACTTC
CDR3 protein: CASSPDPGRETQYF

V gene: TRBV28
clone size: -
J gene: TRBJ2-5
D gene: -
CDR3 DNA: TGTGCCAGCAGTTTAAATCCCCAAGAGACCCAGTACTTC
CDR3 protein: CASSLNPQETQYF

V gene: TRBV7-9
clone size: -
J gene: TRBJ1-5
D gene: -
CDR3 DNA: TGTGCCAGCAGCCCCCTCGCGGGCCAGCCCCAGCATTTT
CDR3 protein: CASSPLAGQPQHF

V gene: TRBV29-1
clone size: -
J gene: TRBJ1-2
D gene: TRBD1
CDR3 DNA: TGCAGCGTTGTCGAGGACGGGACAGGCGGCTACACCTTC
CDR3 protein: CSVVEDGTGGYTF

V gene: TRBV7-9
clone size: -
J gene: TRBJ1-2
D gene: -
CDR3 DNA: TGTGCCAGCAGCCCCGTGGGGGGCTATGGCTACACCTTC
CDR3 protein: CASSPVGGYGYTF

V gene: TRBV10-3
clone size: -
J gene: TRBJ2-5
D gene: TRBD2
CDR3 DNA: TGTGCCATCAGTGGAGTACTAGCGGGACTCCAAGAGACCCAGTACTTC
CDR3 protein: CAISGVLAGLQETQYF

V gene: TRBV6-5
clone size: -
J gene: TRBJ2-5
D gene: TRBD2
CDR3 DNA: TGTGCCAGCAGTTACAGACTAGCGGGAGAGGGAGAGACCCAGTACTTC
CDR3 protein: CASSYRLAGEGETQYF

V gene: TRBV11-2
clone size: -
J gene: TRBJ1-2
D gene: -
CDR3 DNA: TGTGCCAGCAGCTCATATACCCTAGGGGGGGCGGTCTATGGCTACACCTTC
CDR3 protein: CASSSYTLGGAVYGYTF

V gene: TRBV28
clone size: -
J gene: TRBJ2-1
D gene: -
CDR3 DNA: TGTGCCAGCCTGAGATGGGGGAGAACCTACAATGTCGGAAATGAGCAGTTCTTC
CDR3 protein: CASLRWGRTYNVGNEQFF

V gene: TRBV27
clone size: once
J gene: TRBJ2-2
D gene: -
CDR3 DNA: TGTGCCAGCACCTTATCGTTCGCGAACACCGGGGAGCTGTTTTTT
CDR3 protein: CASTLSFANTGELFF

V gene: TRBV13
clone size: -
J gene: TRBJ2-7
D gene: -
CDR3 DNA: TGTGCCAGCAGCTTGTACAGGGCAAGAGGCGAGCAGTACTTC
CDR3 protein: CASSLYRARGEQYF

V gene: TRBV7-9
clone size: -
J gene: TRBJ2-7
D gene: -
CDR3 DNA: TGTGCCAGCAGCTTTGGAACCTACGAGCAGTACTTC
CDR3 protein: CASSFGTYEQYF

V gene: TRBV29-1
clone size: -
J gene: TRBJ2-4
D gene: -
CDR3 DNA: TGCAGCGCCTCCGGGCAACCCAGCGTCTCAAACATTCAGTACTTC
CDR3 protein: CSASGQPSVSNIQYF

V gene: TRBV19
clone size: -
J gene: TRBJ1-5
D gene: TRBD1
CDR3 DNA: TGTGCCAGTAGTATAGATACGACAGGGGGCTATCAGCCCCAGCATTTT
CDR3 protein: CASSIDTTGGYQPQHF

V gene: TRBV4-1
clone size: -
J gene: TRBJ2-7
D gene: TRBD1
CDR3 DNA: TGCGCCAGCAGCCTAGACCCGGACAGGCACTTCGAGCAGTACTTC
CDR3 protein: CASSLDPDRHFEQYF

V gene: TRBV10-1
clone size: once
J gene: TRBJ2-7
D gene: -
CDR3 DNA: TGCGCCAGCAGTGAATCGGGACATACCTACGAGCAGTACTTC
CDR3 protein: CASSESGHTYEQYF

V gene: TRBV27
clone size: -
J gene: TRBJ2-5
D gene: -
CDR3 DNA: TGTGCCAGCAGTTTGTACCCCAGGTCCGAGACCCAGTACTTC
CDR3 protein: CASSLYPRSETQYF

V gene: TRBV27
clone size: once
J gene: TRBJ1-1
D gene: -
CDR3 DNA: TGTGCCAGCAGTTTGTGGAAAGCCACTGAAGCTTTCTTT
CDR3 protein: CASSLWKATEAFF

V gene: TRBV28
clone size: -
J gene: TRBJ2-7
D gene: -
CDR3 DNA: TGTGCCAGCATGTGGTCAGAGAAGCACGAGCAGTACTTC
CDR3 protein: CASMWSEKHEQYF

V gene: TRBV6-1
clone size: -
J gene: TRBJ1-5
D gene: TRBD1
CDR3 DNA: TGTGCCAGCAGTGGGGACAGGGTTGGACAGCCCCAGCATTTT
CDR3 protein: CASSGDRVGQPQHF

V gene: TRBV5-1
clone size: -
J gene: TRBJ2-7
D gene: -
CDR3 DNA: TGCGCCAGCTCGAGTGGGGACTACGAGCAGTACTTC
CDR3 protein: CASSSGDYEQYF

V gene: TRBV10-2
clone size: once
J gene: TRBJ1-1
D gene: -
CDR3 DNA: TGCGCCAGCAGTGAGTCATTCAGGGTGGGCACTGAAGCTTTCTTT
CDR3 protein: CASSESFRVGTEAFF

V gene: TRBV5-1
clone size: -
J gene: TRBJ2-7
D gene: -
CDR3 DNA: TGCGCCAGCAGCTTAGGTGACCGGACCTACGAGCAGTACTTC
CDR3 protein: CASSLGDRTYEQYF

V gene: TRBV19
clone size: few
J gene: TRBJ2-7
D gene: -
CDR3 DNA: TGTGCCACCCCGCGGGGCGGCTACGAGCAGTACTTC
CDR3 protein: CATPRGGYEQYF

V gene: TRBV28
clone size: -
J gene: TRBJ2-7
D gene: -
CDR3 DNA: TGTGCCAGCAGTTCCAACCTAAAGGGATATACGGGGCAGTACTTC
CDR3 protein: CASSSNLKGYTGQYF

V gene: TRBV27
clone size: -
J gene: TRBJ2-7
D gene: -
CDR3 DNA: TGTGCCAGCACTCGACTAGGCCGCTACGAGCAGTACTTC
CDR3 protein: CASTRLGRYEQYF

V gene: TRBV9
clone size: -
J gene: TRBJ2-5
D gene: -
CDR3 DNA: TGTGCCAGCAGCGGGGGCGGAGAAGAGACCCAGTACTTC
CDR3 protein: CASSGGGEETQYF

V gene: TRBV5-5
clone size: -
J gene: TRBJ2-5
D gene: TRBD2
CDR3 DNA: TGTGCCAGCAGCTTGTGGGCGGGAGAAAGAGAGCAGTACTTC
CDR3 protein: CASSLWAGEREQYF

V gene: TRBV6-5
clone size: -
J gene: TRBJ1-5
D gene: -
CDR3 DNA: TGTGCCAGCAGTGTCATCGAGATTCAGCCCCAGCATTTT
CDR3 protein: CASSVIEIQPQHF

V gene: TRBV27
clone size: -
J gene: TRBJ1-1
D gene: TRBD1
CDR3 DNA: TGTGCCAGCAGCATCAGGGGGCCCGGAGGGACTGAAGCTTTCTTT
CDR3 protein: CASSIRGPGGTEAFF

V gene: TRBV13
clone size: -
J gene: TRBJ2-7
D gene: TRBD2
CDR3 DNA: TGTGCCAGCAGCTTCCAGCTAGCGGGCTACGAGCAGTACTTC
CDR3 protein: CASSFQLAGYEQYF

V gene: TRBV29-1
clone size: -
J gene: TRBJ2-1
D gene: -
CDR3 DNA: TGCAGCGTCCAGGGATCCTACAATGAGCAGTTCTTC
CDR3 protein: CSVQGSYNEQFF

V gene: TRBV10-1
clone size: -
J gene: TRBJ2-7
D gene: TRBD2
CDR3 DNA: TGCGCCAGCAGTGAGTCGTTGGCTAGCGGGAGACTAAGGCAGTACTTC
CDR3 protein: CASSESLASGRLRQYF